These T cell receptor beta chains were read from a single sample in a study of identifying expanded T cells in peripheral blood. TCRdb keeps only in-frame clones here, not all; method: immunoSEQ multiplex PCR. The table shows over 90,000 clones, with 70% to 90% occurring only once. The sequenced sample consisted of blood. Source of these receptors: a person aged 18 to 70 in good health. The CDR3 runs from the conserved cysteine through the conserved F or W. Fields, in order: D gene, J gene, V gene, clone size, CDR3 DNA, CDR3 protein. A D gene is named only where the DNA matches it firmly. Clone size, where shown, is once, few, many, or a class for clones that have expanded.

D gene: TRBD2
J gene: TRBJ2-5
V gene: TRBV18
clone size: .
CDR3 DNA: TGTGCCAGCTCACCACCAAAACTAGCGGGGGTGGCTGAGACCCAGTACTTC
CDR3 protein: CASSPPKLAGVAETQYF

D gene: .
J gene: TRBJ2-7
V gene: TRBV28
clone size: once
CDR3 DNA: TGTGCCAGCAGTCAGGTCCTCACCTACGAGCAGTACTTC
CDR3 protein: CASSQVLTYEQYF

D gene: TRBD2
J gene: TRBJ2-1
V gene: TRBV4-1
clone size: .
CDR3 DNA: TGCGCCAGCAGCCGGCTAGGACTAGCGGGAAACGATGAGCAGTTCTTC
CDR3 protein: CASSRLGLAGNDEQFF

D gene: .
J gene: TRBJ2-1
V gene: TRBV7-8
clone size: .
CDR3 DNA: TGTGCCAGCAGCTTAGAATCCCGGGGTAACTCCTACAATGAGCAGTTCTTC
CDR3 protein: CASSLESRGNSYNEQFF

D gene: .
J gene: TRBJ2-7
V gene: TRBV6-6
clone size: .
CDR3 DNA: TGTGCCAGCAGTCCCGATAAGGACGAGCAGTACTTC
CDR3 protein: CASSPDKDEQYF

D gene: .
J gene: TRBJ1-2
V gene: TRBV9
clone size: .
CDR3 DNA: TGTGCCAGCAGCGTAGAGGGGGGCTGGGGCTACACCTTC
CDR3 protein: CASSVEGGWGYTF

D gene: .
J gene: TRBJ1-3
V gene: TRBV9
clone size: .
CDR3 DNA: TGTGCCAGCAGCGTAGAGGGATCTGGAAACACCATATATTTT
CDR3 protein: CASSVEGSGNTIYF

D gene: .
J gene: TRBJ2-7
V gene: TRBV5-6
clone size: .
CDR3 DNA: TGTGCCAGCAGCGGGGGAGGTTTCTACGAGCAGTACTTC
CDR3 protein: CASSGGGFYEQYF

D gene: .
J gene: TRBJ1-3
V gene: TRBV5-1
clone size: few
CDR3 DNA: TGCGCCAGCAGCCCTCTGGTCCGAACGGGAAACACCATATATTTT
CDR3 protein: CASSPLVRTGNTIYF

D gene: .
J gene: TRBJ1-1
V gene: TRBV6-6
clone size: once
CDR3 DNA: TGTGCCAGCAGTGGCAGGGTCACTGAAGCTTTCTTT
CDR3 protein: CASSGRVTEAFF

D gene: .
J gene: TRBJ1-5
V gene: TRBV6-5
clone size: many
CDR3 DNA: TGTGCCAGCAGTTCCCGACAGGGCAATCAGCCCCAGCATTTT
CDR3 protein: CASSSRQGNQPQHF

D gene: TRBD1
J gene: TRBJ1-4
V gene: TRBV18
clone size: .
CDR3 DNA: TGTGCCAGCTCACCAGGGACAGGGAATGAAAAACTGTTTTTT
CDR3 protein: CASSPGTGNEKLFF

D gene: TRBD2
J gene: TRBJ2-3
V gene: TRBV11-2
clone size: .
CDR3 DNA: TGTGCCAGCAGCTCCGGACTAGCGGGAGGCAGGAGCACAGATACGCAGTATTTT
CDR3 protein: CASSSGLAGGRSTDTQYF

D gene: TRBD2
J gene: TRBJ2-3
V gene: TRBV7-9
clone size: .
CDR3 DNA: TGTGCCAGCAGCTTAGGACTAGCGGCGGATACGCAGTATTTT
CDR3 protein: CASSLGLAADTQYF

D gene: TRBD1
J gene: TRBJ1-4
V gene: TRBV28
clone size: .
CDR3 DNA: TGTGCCAGCAGTCCCCGAGTGCAGGGGGCAGCGAATGAAAAACTGTTTTTT
CDR3 protein: CASSPRVQGAANEKLFF

D gene: .
J gene: TRBJ2-5
V gene: TRBV30
clone size: .
CDR3 DNA: TGTGCCTGGAGTGTAATTCAAGGGGAGACCCAGTACTTC
CDR3 protein: CAWSVIQGETQYF

D gene: TRBD1
J gene: TRBJ1-1
V gene: TRBV5-1
clone size: .
CDR3 DNA: TGCGCCAGCAGCTATACAGGGGGGTCTGAAGCTTTCTTT
CDR3 protein: CASSYTGGSEAFF

D gene: TRBD2
J gene: TRBJ2-7
V gene: TRBV7-9
clone size: .
CDR3 DNA: TGTGCCAGCAGCCCGCGACAGGGACTAGCGGGAGTCTACGAGCAGTACTTC
CDR3 protein: CASSPRQGLAGVYEQYF

D gene: TRBD1
J gene: TRBJ2-7
V gene: TRBV6-5
clone size: .
CDR3 DNA: TGTGCCAGCAGACGGACAGGGACGGACGAGCAGTACTTC
CDR3 protein: CASRRTGTDEQYF

D gene: .
J gene: TRBJ1-4
V gene: TRBV28
clone size: .
CDR3 DNA: TGTGCCAGCAGAGAGGAGGGGTCGACTAATGAAAAACTGTTTTTT
CDR3 protein: CASREEGSTNEKLFF

D gene: .
J gene: TRBJ2-2
V gene: TRBV5-4
clone size: .
CDR3 DNA: TGTGCCAGCAGCAGACAGGTGGACACCGGGGAGCTGTTTTTT
CDR3 protein: CASSRQVDTGELFF

D gene: TRBD1
J gene: TRBJ1-3
V gene: TRBV5-1
clone size: .
CDR3 DNA: TGCGCCAGCAGCCCAGACAGGGGGCTCCTAAGTGTAGGAAACACCATATATTTT
CDR3 protein: CASSPDRGLLSVGNTIYF

D gene: TRBD1
J gene: TRBJ1-6
V gene: TRBV7-6
clone size: .
CDR3 DNA: TGTGCCAGCAGCTTGGGACAGGGGGCCCAATCACCCCTCCACTTT
CDR3 protein: CASSLGQGAQSPLHF

D gene: TRBD1
J gene: TRBJ1-1
V gene: TRBV5-1
clone size: .
CDR3 DNA: TGCGCCAGCAGCGAGACAGGGGCGAACACTGAAGCTTTCTTT
CDR3 protein: CASSETGANTEAFF

D gene: .
J gene: TRBJ2-5
V gene: TRBV28
clone size: .
CDR3 DNA: TGTGCCAGCAGTCCCACGCCAGGGCTAGGGGAGACCCAGTACTTC
CDR3 protein: CASSPTPGLGETQYF

D gene: .
J gene: TRBJ2-7
V gene: TRBV7-2
clone size: .
CDR3 DNA: TGTGCCAGCAGCTTGTCGCCTACCTACGAGCAGTACTTC
CDR3 protein: CASSLSPTYEQYF

D gene: .
J gene: TRBJ1-4
V gene: TRBV29-1
clone size: once
CDR3 DNA: TGCAGCGTCTGCGGGACAAATAATGAAAAACTGTTTTTT
CDR3 protein: CSVCGTNNEKLFF

D gene: .
J gene: TRBJ2-1
V gene: TRBV2
clone size: .
CDR3 DNA: TGTGCCAGCAGTGAAGGGACCTCGGCCCACAATGAGCAGTTCTTC
CDR3 protein: CASSEGTSAHNEQFF

D gene: .
J gene: TRBJ1-4
V gene: TRBV18
clone size: .
CDR3 DNA: TGTGCCAGCTCAAGGGGCTCTGAAAAACTGTTTTTT
CDR3 protein: CASSRGSEKLFF

D gene: .
J gene: TRBJ2-7
V gene: TRBV14
clone size: .
CDR3 DNA: TGTGCCAGCAGCCAAGGGCAGGGGTTCTCCTACGAGCAGTACTTC
CDR3 protein: CASSQGQGFSYEQYF

D gene: .
J gene: TRBJ1-6
V gene: TRBV4-1
clone size: many
CDR3 DNA: TGCGCCAGCAGCCAAGGACAGAATTCACCCCTCCACTTT
CDR3 protein: CASSQGQNSPLHF

D gene: TRBD2
J gene: TRBJ2-1
V gene: TRBV27
clone size: .
CDR3 DNA: TGTGCCAGCAGTTTATCCCTTGAGGGGAGCGGGGCGAGCTCCTACAATGAGCAGTTCTTC
CDR3 protein: CASSLSLEGSGASSYNEQFF

D gene: .
J gene: TRBJ1-2
V gene: TRBV6-5
clone size: .
CDR3 DNA: TGTGCCAGCAGTTACCTTAGTCGGCCACTCAACTATGGCTACACCTTC
CDR3 protein: CASSYLSRPLNYGYTF

D gene: TRBD2
J gene: TRBJ2-3
V gene: TRBV19
clone size: .
CDR3 DNA: TGTGCCAGCCGGGCTAGCGGGAGAACAGATACGCAGTATTTT
CDR3 protein: CASRASGRTDTQYF

D gene: .
J gene: TRBJ1-1
V gene: TRBV30
clone size: .
CDR3 DNA: TGTGCCTGGCGAACGGTGAACACTGAAGCTTTCTTT
CDR3 protein: CAWRTVNTEAFF

D gene: .
J gene: TRBJ2-7
V gene: TRBV28
clone size: .
CDR3 DNA: TGTGCCACCACGCGCCCCTACGAGCAGTACTTC
CDR3 protein: CATTRPYEQYF

D gene: .
J gene: TRBJ2-7
V gene: TRBV11-3
clone size: .
CDR3 DNA: TGTGCCAGCAGCTTAGAGGAGAGCGACGAGCAGTACTTC
CDR3 protein: CASSLEESDEQYF

D gene: TRBD1
J gene: TRBJ2-7
V gene: TRBV28
clone size: .
CDR3 DNA: TGTGCCAGCAGGACACAGGGGGTATACGAGCAGTACTTC
CDR3 protein: CASRTQGVYEQYF

D gene: .
J gene: TRBJ2-7
V gene: TRBV18
clone size: .
CDR3 DNA: TGTGCCAGCTCAGTCTCAGGGGTCCACGAGCAGTACTTC
CDR3 protein: CASSVSGVHEQYF

D gene: .
J gene: TRBJ2-7
V gene: TRBV19
clone size: .
CDR3 DNA: TGTGCCAGTAGTGTACAGGTCTCCTACGAGCAGTACTTC
CDR3 protein: CASSVQVSYEQYF

D gene: .
J gene: TRBJ1-2
V gene: TRBV28
clone size: .
CDR3 DNA: TGTGCCAGCAGTTTACCCCGGGCGACCTATGGCTACACCTTC
CDR3 protein: CASSLPRATYGYTF

D gene: .
J gene: TRBJ1-4
V gene: TRBV30
clone size: few
CDR3 DNA: TGTGCCTGGAGCCTGACTGGGGAAAAACTGTTTTTT
CDR3 protein: CAWSLTGEKLFF

D gene: TRBD2
J gene: TRBJ2-3
V gene: TRBV23-1
clone size: once
CDR3 DNA: TGCGCCAGCAGGATCGACACCCGGACTAGAGCAGATACGCAGTATTTT
CDR3 protein: CASRIDTRTRADTQYF

D gene: .
J gene: TRBJ1-5
V gene: TRBV28
clone size: few
CDR3 DNA: TGTGCCAGCATCGATCCGGGGAGGGGCAATCAGCCCCAGCATTTT
CDR3 protein: CASIDPGRGNQPQHF

D gene: .
J gene: TRBJ1-1
V gene: TRBV27
clone size: .
CDR3 DNA: TGTGCCAGCAGTTTAAGTGTGGGGGACACTGAAGCTTTCTTT
CDR3 protein: CASSLSVGDTEAFF

D gene: .
J gene: TRBJ1-5
V gene: TRBV28
clone size: .
CDR3 DNA: TGTGCCAGCAGCTTGGGACCCAGCAATCAGCCCCAGCATTTT
CDR3 protein: CASSLGPSNQPQHF

D gene: TRBD1
J gene: TRBJ2-7
V gene: TRBV19
clone size: .
CDR3 DNA: TGTGCCAGTAGCGGGACAGGGGGTTCCTACGAGCAGTACTTC
CDR3 protein: CASSGTGGSYEQYF

D gene: TRBD2
J gene: TRBJ2-1
V gene: TRBV11-2
clone size: .
CDR3 DNA: TGTGCCAGCAGTGCCGGGAGTCTAGCGGTAGGGGAGCAGTTCTTC
CDR3 protein: CASSAGSLAVGEQFF

D gene: TRBD2
J gene: TRBJ2-1
V gene: TRBV25-1
clone size: .
CDR3 DNA: TGTGCCAGCAGCCCTACTAGCGGGGGCCTTTACAATGAGCAGTTCTTC
CDR3 protein: CASSPTSGGLYNEQFF

D gene: TRBD1
J gene: TRBJ2-1
V gene: TRBV18
clone size: many
CDR3 DNA: TGTGCCAGCTCACCTAGGCAGGGGGAGAATGAGCAGTTCTTC
CDR3 protein: CASSPRQGENEQFF

D gene: TRBD2
J gene: TRBJ2-3
V gene: TRBV5-1
clone size: once
CDR3 DNA: TGCGCCAGCAGCTTAATAGCGGGGATAGATACGCAGTATTTT
CDR3 protein: CASSLIAGIDTQYF

D gene: .
J gene: TRBJ1-4
V gene: TRBV27
clone size: .
CDR3 DNA: TGTGCCAGCAGTTCCGAAAGGGGGGAAAAACTGTTTTTT
CDR3 protein: CASSSERGEKLFF

D gene: .
J gene: TRBJ2-7
V gene: TRBV6-5
clone size: .
CDR3 DNA: TGTGCCACGAAAGACGGTGAGAGATACGAGCAGTACTTC
CDR3 protein: CATKDGERYEQYF

D gene: .
J gene: TRBJ2-3
V gene: TRBV11-1
clone size: .
CDR3 DNA: TGTGCCAGCAGCCCTAGGCTAGGGTATGGCACAGATACGCAGTATTTT
CDR3 protein: CASSPRLGYGTDTQYF

D gene: .
J gene: TRBJ2-3
V gene: TRBV5-1
clone size: .
CDR3 DNA: TGCGCCAGCAGCTTGGACTGGACAGATACGCAGTATTTT
CDR3 protein: CASSLDWTDTQYF

D gene: .
J gene: TRBJ2-7
V gene: TRBV11-2
clone size: .
CDR3 DNA: TGTGCCAGCAGCTTAGAGGCGCGGCACGAGCAGTACTTC
CDR3 protein: CASSLEARHEQYF

D gene: TRBD2
J gene: TRBJ2-7
V gene: TRBV5-6
clone size: .
CDR3 DNA: TGTGCCAGCACCATAGGACCGGGAGGGTCCTCCTACGAGCAGTACTTC
CDR3 protein: CASTIGPGGSSYEQYF

D gene: .
J gene: TRBJ1-4
V gene: TRBV28
clone size: .
CDR3 DNA: TGTGCCAGCAGTTCAATTAATGAAAAACTGTTTTTT
CDR3 protein: CASSSINEKLFF

D gene: .
J gene: TRBJ2-5
V gene: TRBV7-3
clone size: .
CDR3 DNA: TGTGCCAGCAGCCCCGAAGGGGGGATGGAGACCCAGTACTTC
CDR3 protein: CASSPEGGMETQYF

D gene: .
J gene: TRBJ2-7
V gene: TRBV2
clone size: .
CDR3 DNA: TGTGCCAGCAGTGAAGCCTACGAGCAGTACTTC
CDR3 protein: CASSEAYEQYF